This T cell receptor beta chain was captured by sequencing in a study of OX40 agonist ivuxolimab in advanced cancers. About the investigation overall: Ivuxolimab, which targeted the costimulatory receptor OX40 (CD134), was an agonistic, fully human IgG2 monoclonal antibody. Patients were allowed to have had prior anti-PD-1, anti-PD-L1 or anti-CTLA-4 therapy, and approximately 40% of the dose-escalation patients had been treated with checkpoint inhibitors. Intravenous ivuxolimab was administered to patients every 2 weeks at six dose levels: 0.01, 0.1, 0.3, 1.5, 3 and 10 mg/kg. The paper covers the monotherapy dose-escalation part of the phase I ivuxolimab trial, which included N of about 51 patients. In the dose-escalation cohort, 65% to 90% of patients were male, and the mean age was around 60 years, with a range of about 23 to 90. Of the roughly 52 dose-escalation patients, hepatocellular carcinoma was present in about 20, melanoma in roughly 15, renal cell carcinoma in 9 and head and neck cancer in 9. Partial responses were achieved by three dose-escalation patients, of whom one had hepatocellular carcinoma and two had cutaneous melanoma. The point of sequencing TCRbeta in the periphery was to test whether ivuxolimab changed TCR sequence diversity and drove clonal T-cell expansion. Broader findings and caveats from the paper: In the 0.1-3.0 mg/kg groups, partial responders had among the lowest normalized peripheral clonal expansion, particularly in CD8+ T cells. Low levels of normalized T-cell clonal expansion were also seen in some nonresponding patients. After ivuxolimab, CD8+ T cells had more expanded clones than CD4+ T cells on average. Which antigens the clonally expanded peripheral T cells were specific for was not determined. Clonal expansion of both CD4+ and CD8+ blood T cells was observed from baseline to week 6 at doses 0.1 to 3.0 mg/kg.

Patients with a history of autoimmune disease or receiving systemic immunosuppression were excluded from the trial. Peripheral blood for TCR sequencing was drawn from every dose cohort at baseline, at cycle 4 day 1 and at cycle 7 day 1. Samples came from an open-label, multicenter, first-in-human phase I dose-escalation trial of ivuxolimab. Adults with locally advanced or metastatic melanoma, renal cell carcinoma, hepatocellular carcinoma or head and neck squamous cell carcinoma were enrolled in the trial. Before TCR sequencing, CD4+ and CD8+ T cells were separately sorted from peripheral blood. To sequence the TCRbeta CDR3 region, genomic DNA was isolated from the sorted cells. The immunoSEQ Assay was used for sequencing of TCRbeta CDR3 regions. The table comes from immuneACCESS by way of TCRdb, which keeps in-frame sequences with V and J called. Part of the clones is missing from these tables; in studies checked, under half for an unresolved V gene and the rest for unknown reasons. Across this sample there are 18,000 or so clones, with 80% to 90% seen only once. About 32% of the sample lies in the top ten.

A note on this clone: The target of this receptor is not known. Per-base quality was not reported, and no clone a single base away is much larger than it.

Trimming at the junction amounts to 4 bases on V and 1 base on J, and the germline ends lie 12 bases apart. The CDR3 has 14 amino acids, counting the end cysteine and phenylalanine. The kept DNA is CDR3 alone, 42 bases in frame from the first base. CDR1 and CDR2, per the germline V gene, are SGHDT and YYEEEE. Recombination joined TRBV5-6 with TRBJ2-7, with an unclear D gene assignment. Specimen: CD4+ or CD8+ T cells sorted from blood, collected in a trial of the OX40 agonist ivuxolimab. The TCR originated in an adult with an advanced solid tumor such as melanoma, head and neck, liver or kidney cancer. CDR3 reads: CASSHSPLSYEQYF. The DNA sequence is TGTGCCAGCAGCCACTCACCACTATCCTACGAGCAGTACTTC.